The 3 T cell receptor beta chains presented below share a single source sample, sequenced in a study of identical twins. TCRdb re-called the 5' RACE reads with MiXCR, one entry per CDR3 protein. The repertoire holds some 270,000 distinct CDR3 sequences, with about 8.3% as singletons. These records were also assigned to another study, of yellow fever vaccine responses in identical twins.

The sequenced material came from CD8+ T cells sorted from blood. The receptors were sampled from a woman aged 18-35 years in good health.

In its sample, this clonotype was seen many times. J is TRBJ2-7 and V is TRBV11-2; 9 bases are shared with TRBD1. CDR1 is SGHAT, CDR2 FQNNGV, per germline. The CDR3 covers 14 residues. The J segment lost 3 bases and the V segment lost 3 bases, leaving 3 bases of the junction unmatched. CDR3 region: CASSFGTGIYEQYF. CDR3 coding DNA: TGTGCCAGCAGCTTTGGGACAGGGATCTACGAGCAGTACTTC.

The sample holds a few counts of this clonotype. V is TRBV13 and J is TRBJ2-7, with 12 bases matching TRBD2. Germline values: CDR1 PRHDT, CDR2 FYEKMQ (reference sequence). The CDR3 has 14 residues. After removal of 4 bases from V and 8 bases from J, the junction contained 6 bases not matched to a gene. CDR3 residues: CASSWRLAGEKQYF. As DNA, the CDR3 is TGTGCCAGCAGCTGGAGACTAGCGGGGGAGAAGCAGTACTTC. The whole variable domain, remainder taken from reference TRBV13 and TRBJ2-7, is AAGVIQSPRHLIKEKRETATLKCYPIPRHDTVYWYQQGPGQDPQFLISFYEKMQSDKGSIPDRFSAQQFSDYHSELNMSSLELGDSALYFCASSWRLAGEKQYFGPGTRLTVT.

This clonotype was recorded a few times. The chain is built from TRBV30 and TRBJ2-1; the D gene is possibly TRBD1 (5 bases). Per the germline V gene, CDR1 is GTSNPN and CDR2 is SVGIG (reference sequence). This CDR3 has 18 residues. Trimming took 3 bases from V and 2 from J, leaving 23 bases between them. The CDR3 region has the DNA TGTGCCTGGAGGGACCCAAGGGGTACTAATTATCCCTACAATGAGCAGTTCTTC. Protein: CAWRDPRGTNYPYNEQFF.